This T cell receptor beta chain was captured by sequencing in a study of T cells expressing NK-cell markers. Overall study context: Sequencing of TCR beta repertoires drew on sorted CD3+CD56+NKG2C+, CD3+CD56+NKG2C- and CD3+CD56-NKG2C+ T cells. Eight donors were sequenced, of whom seven were HCMV-seropositive, while the remaining one was HCMV-seronegative.

Using the 5' RACE reads, TCRdb records one entry per CDR3 protein without DNA. Its table lists around 180,000 distinct CDR3 sequences. The CDR3 loop spans 14 amino acids. Looked up from germline, CDR1 is SGHVS and CDR2 is FNYEAQ. The sample was blood T cells: a sorted CD56 or NKG2C T cell subset, CD4+ or CD8+ T cells, or bulk PBMC T cells (not recorded which). The clonotype originates from a man aged 18-70 years in good health. The rearrangement joins TRBV7-6 to TRBJ1-1. The CDR3 spells CASSARILGTEAFF.